This T cell receptor beta chain is from a study of blood T cells in healthy people across ages (dated by TCRdb to about 2015). About the investigation overall: In model experiments, roughly one uniquely barcoded TCR beta cDNA molecule per two T cells was captured by template switching. Two additional independent replicas of 1 million unique cDNA reads from the same blood draw were analyzed for two donors (one aged 18 to 30 and one aged 80 or older). Donors of different ages were randomly distributed across sequencing lanes to avoid experimental bias. The study measured age-related changes in TCR beta repertoire diversity using deep sequencing normalized with unique cDNA molecular identifiers. Donors were grouped into four age groups: young (average 16 years), middle-aged (roughly 38), aged (62) and long-lived (just over 80).

The library was built by means of 5' RACE. The instrument was an Illumina HiSeq 2500. The second PCR ran for about 6 to 11 cycles and used a J-beta primer mix along with a sample-barcoded 5' primer. A template-switch 5' adaptor carrying 12 random nucleotides introduced a unique molecular identifier onto each TCR beta cDNA molecule. Each sample yielded at least 2.5 million CDR3-containing paired-end reads. First-strand cDNA was synthesized from all RNA with the Mint cDNA synthesis kit, primed by a TRBC-specific oligonucleotide. Following uracil-DNA glycosylase treatment, all cDNA underwent a first 18-cycle PCR with the universal primers M1SS and BC2_uni_R. The original methods were these. Each sample was normalized by randomly selecting 1 million high-quality reads, each carrying a distinct molecular identifier. Instead of being binned into consensus sequences, reads that shared molecular identifiers were thrown out. CDR3 identification, clonotype clustering and error correction used MiTCR with a Q25 quality threshold and the strictest error-elimination algorithm. A nonparametric unseen species model with Euler transformation was used to estimate lower-bound total TCR beta diversity. Starting from the raw public reads, TCRdb applied fastp trimming at Q25, assembled clones with MiXCR and retained in-frame beta chains. Rows merge per CDR3 protein into single entries with the most common DNA and genes. TCRdb, not the original authors, processed these V and J calls. The sample contains fewer than 1 million distinct CDR3 sequences, approximately 44% of them found a single time. About a fifth of the sample rests with the top ten.

The CDR3 spans 14 residues, from the cysteine through the phenylalanine. Left in the record is the CDR3 DNA by itself, 42 bases read in frame from the first base. Deletion took 0 bases off V and 5 bases off J, with a span of 13 bases between the germline ends. Per the germline V gene (reference sequence), DFQATT is the CDR1 and SNEGSKA is the CDR2. Systemically healthy Caucasian individuals from Russia, about 38 in total and aged roughly 6 to 95 years, were included as donors. Each donor gave around 9.8 milliliters of peripheral blood, collected into EDTA-treated Vacutainer tubes. Ficoll-Paque density-gradient centrifugation was used to isolate PBMCs, with at least 6.5 million per sample. Total RNA was extracted from PBMCs with Trizol reagent, with at least 6 micrograms obtained per sample. The percentages of naive CD45RAhigh/CD27high T cells were determined by flow cytometry on a PBMC aliquot from every donor.

This clonotype turned up a few times. Its antigen is not yet known. There are no base qualities to consult, and no much larger clone falls within one base. Broad study findings and their caveats: As age increased, observed TCR beta diversity per million T cells dropped in a roughly linear way, and a significant reduction was already evident by age 40. Compared with the aged group, the long-lived group had more naive CD4+ T cells, fewer expanded clones and increased TCR diversity, suggesting age selection. Since profiling was done on bulk unsorted PBMCs, naive and antigen-experienced compartments could not be conclusively compared. A strong correlation was found between observed TCR beta diversity and the percentage of naive T cells measured by flow cytometry. Estimates of total diversity from one million sequenced T cells were regarded as lower bounds and underestimates. Because donor CMV infection status was unknown, age-related changes in expanded clonotypes were potentially confounded.

Sequencing input: blood. The chain is encoded by TRBV20-1 joined to TRBJ1-1; the D gene cannot be resolved reliably. The clonotype was recovered from a man in his 60s in good health. The DNA sequence is given as TGCAGTGCTAGAGATAACTCCGGACGTACTGAAGCTTTCTTT. Its protein reads: CSARDNSGRTEAFF.